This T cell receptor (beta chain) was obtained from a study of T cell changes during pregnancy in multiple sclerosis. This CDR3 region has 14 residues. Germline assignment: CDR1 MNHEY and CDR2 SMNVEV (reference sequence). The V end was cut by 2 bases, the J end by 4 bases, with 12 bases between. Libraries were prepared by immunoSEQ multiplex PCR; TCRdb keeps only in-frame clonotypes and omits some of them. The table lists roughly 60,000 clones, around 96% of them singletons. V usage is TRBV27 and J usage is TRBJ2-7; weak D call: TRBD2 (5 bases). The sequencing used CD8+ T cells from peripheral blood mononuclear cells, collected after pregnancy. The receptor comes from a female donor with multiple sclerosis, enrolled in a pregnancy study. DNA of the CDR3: TGTGCCAGCAGTTTAACTGGGAGTACGTACGAGCAGTACTTC. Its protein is CASSLTGSTYEQYF.